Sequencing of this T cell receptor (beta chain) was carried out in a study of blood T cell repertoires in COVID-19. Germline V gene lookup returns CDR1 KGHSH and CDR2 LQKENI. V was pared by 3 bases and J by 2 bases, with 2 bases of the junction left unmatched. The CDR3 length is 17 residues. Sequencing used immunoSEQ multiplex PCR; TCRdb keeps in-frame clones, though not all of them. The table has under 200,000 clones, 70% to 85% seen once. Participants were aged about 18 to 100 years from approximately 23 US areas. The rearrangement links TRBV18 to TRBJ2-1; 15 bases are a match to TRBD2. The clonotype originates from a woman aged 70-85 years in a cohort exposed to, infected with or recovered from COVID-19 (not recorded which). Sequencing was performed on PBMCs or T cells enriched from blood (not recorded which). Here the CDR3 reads CASSPGLAGGAYNEQFF. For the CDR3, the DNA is TGTGCCAGCTCACCTGGACTAGCGGGAGGGGCCTACAATGAGCAGTTCTTC.